This TCR beta chain comes out of a study of shared clonotypes between healthy human individuals. Only in-frame clones appear in the TCRdb table, and some are missing; sequencing was by immunoSEQ multiplex PCR. This table has nearly 1 million clones, approximately 80% appearing once. Germline values: CDR1 SGHTA, CDR2 FQGTGA. Germline trimming cut 5 bases from V and 1 base from J; bases unmatched to any gene: 10. The CDR3 has 18 residues. The receptor was derived from a man between 18 and 35 years old in good health. The chain combines TRBV7-3 with TRBJ2-1; 11 bases align to TRBD2. The sample taken for sequencing was memory CD4+ T cells sorted from blood. Subset defined: CD45RA-negative fraction. CDR3: CASSKLAGDRSSYNEQFF. CDR3 bases: TGTGCCAGCAGCAAACTAGCGGGGGATCGTTCGTCCTACAATGAGCAGTTCTTC.